This is a list of T cell receptor beta chains from one sample in a study of blood T cell repertoires in COVID-19. Measured with immunoSEQ multiplex PCR; TCRdb has only the in-frame clones, and not every one. The table includes approximately 75,000 clones, around 80% detected once. The sequenced sample consisted of peripheral blood. These receptors came from a human donor in a cohort sampled during active COVID-19. Both conserved end residues are part of each CDR3.

TRBV4-3,TRBJ2-7,14,CASSQVPGAYEQYF
TRBV24-1,TRBJ2-7,17,CATSFDRAKLCSYEQYF
TRBV9,TRBJ2-3,14,CASSTRGGGDTQYF
TRBV5-4,TRBJ1-3,15,CASSSARSHGNTIYF
TRBV6-6,TRBJ2-7,12,CASTDRTYEQYF
TRBV25-1,TRBJ1-1,13,CASSPRSNTEAFF
TRBV3-1/TRBV3-2,TRBJ2-5,18,CASSQDLGGGAWQETQYF
TRBV5-4,TRBJ2-6,18,CASSSVVSGGYGANVLTF
TRBV14,TRBJ1-2,14,CASSPWTVRSGYTF
TRBV30,TRBJ1-4,15,CAWSVSGTTNEKLFF
TRBV9,TRBJ1-2,15,CASSETGTANYGYTF
TRBV5-6,TRBJ2-7,14,CASSEDRGGYEQYF
TRBV7-5,TRBJ2-7,14,CARSRPTGTYEQYF
TRBV7-8,TRBJ2-7,13,CASSLGPEYEQYF
TRBV18,TRBJ2-1,16,CASSPPGGALYNEQFF
TRBV18,TRBJ2-3,15,CASSPSALDTDTQYF
TRBV7-3,TRBJ2-3,15,CASSLVTSGGDTQYF
TRBV7-3,TRBJ2-7,14,CASSPEGQSYEQYF
TRBV5-4,TRBJ1-2,14,CASSLEGGVYGYTF
TRBV5-4,TRBJ1-2,16,CASSSFRRDRGNGYTF
TRBV5-5,TRBJ2-2,15,CASSPDGGPTGELFF
TRBV7-3,TRBJ1-1,13,CASSLYSNTEAFF
TRBV5-1,TRBJ1-2,14,CASSKDRGSYGYTF
TRBV5-6,TRBJ1-6,13,CASSLGRDTPLHF
TRBV4-1,TRBJ1-3,15,CASSHRQISGNTIYF
TRBV6-2/TRBV6-3,TRBJ1-2,12,CASSLQGVGYTF
TRBV6-1,TRBJ1-6,19,CASSDNAQGSPGDNSPLHF
TRBV2,TRBJ1-4,13,CASTGTKNGKLFF
TRBV18,TRBJ2-3,16,CASSVVGGGPTDTQYF
TRBV18,TRBJ2-7,15,CASSPPAGQGYEQYF
TRBV6-5,TRBJ2-1,14,CASRGELAYNEQFF
TRBV2,TRBJ2-2,15,CASRSQGANTGELFF
TRBV5-1,TRBJ2-7,14,CASEPGLGTYEQYF
TRBV5-1,TRBJ1-1,15,CASSSETGANTEAFF
TRBV6-2/TRBV6-3,TRBJ1-1,13,CASSPRMNTEAFF
TRBV6-5,TRBJ1-2,16,CASSYSRTGGSYGYTF
TRBV7-2,TRBJ2-7,11,CASSSAYEQYF
TRBV19,TRBJ1-6,16,CASSPSGGPFNSPLHF